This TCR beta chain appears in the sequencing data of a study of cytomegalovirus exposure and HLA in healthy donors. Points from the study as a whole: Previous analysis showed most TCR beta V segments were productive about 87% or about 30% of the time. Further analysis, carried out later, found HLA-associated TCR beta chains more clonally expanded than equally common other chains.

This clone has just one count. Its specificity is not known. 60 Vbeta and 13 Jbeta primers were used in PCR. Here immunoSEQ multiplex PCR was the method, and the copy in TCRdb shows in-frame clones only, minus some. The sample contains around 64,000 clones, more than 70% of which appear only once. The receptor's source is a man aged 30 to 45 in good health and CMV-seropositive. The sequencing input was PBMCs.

The CDR3 region has the DNA TGTGCCAGCAGCTCACGACAGGGGGCTGTAACTAATGAAAAACTGTTTTTT. Amino acids: CASSSRQGAVTNEKLFF. The chain combines TRBV7-6 with TRBJ1-4, with TRBD1 identical over 10 bases. This CDR3 is built from 17 residues. CDR1 and CDR2 (germline): SGHVS, FNYEAQ. With V trimmed by 4 bases and J by 1 base, 6 bases remained unmatched.